This section outlines one TCR beta chain sequence together with its context. The method was immunoSEQ multiplex PCR; TCRdb's version includes in-frame clones alone and lacks a portion of them. Seen here are some 77,000 clones, approximately 91% observed once, and the top ten hold about 7.4%. The record originates from a study of control samples from healthy donors and cancer patients. This CDR3 is built from 14 residues. Germline CDR1 and CDR2: SGHKS and YYEKEE (reference sequence). Trimming removed 7 bases at V and 3 bases at J, with 11 bases between. The receptor comes from a woman in her sixties in good health. The chain is built from TRBV5-5 and TRBJ1-6; D not resolved. The sequenced sample consisted of blood. The CDR3 bases are TGTGCCAGCCGCACCGCTGGCTATAATTCACCCCTCCACTTT. This sequence encodes CASRTAGYNSPLHF.